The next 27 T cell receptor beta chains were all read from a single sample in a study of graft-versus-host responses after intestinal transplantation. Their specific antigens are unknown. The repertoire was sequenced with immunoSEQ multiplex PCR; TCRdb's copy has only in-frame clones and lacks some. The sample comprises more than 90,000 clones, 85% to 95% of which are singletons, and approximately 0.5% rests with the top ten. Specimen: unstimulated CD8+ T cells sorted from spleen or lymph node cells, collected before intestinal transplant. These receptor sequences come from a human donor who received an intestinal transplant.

CDR3 protein: CASSLGSTPSTDTQYF. The DNA for the CDR3 is TGCGCCAGCAGCCTCGGTTCTACCCCTAGCACAGATACGCAGTATTTT. The chain is built from TRBV5-1 and TRBJ2-3, with D unclear. The germline gives CDR1 SGHRS, CDR2 YFSETQ. This CDR3 is built from 16 residues. V was clipped by 4 bases and J by 0 bases, with 15 bases between them.

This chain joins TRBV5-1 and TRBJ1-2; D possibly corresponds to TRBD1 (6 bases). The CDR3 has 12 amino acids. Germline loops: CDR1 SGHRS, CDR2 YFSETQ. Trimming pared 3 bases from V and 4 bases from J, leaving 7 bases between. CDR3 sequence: CASSSDSYGYTF. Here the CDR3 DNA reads TGCGCCAGCAGCTCGGACAGCTATGGCTACACCTTC.

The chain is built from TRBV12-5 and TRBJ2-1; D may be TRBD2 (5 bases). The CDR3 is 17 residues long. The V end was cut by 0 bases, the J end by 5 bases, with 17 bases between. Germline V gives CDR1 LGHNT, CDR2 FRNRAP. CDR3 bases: TGTGCTAGTGGTTTGGTACTAAGTTTGCGGGCGGACAATGAGCAGTTCTTC. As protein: CASGLVLSLRADNEQFF.

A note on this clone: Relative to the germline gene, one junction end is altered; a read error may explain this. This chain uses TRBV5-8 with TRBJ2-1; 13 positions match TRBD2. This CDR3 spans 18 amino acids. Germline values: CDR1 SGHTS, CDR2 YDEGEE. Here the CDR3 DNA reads TGTGCCAGGGAGGGACTAGCGGGATTGACGATCTCCTACACTGAGCAGTTCTTC. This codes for CAREGLAGLTISYTEQFF.

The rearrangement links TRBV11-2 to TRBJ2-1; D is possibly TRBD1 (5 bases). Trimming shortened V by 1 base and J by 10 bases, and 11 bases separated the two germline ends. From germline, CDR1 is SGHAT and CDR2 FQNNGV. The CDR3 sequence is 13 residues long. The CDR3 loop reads CASSLGAQGEQFF. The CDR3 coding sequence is TGTGCCAGCAGCTTAGGAGCGCAGGGCGAGCAGTTCTTC. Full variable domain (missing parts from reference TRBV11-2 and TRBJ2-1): EAGVAQSPRYKIIEKRQSVAFWCNPISGHATLYWYQQILGQGPKLLIQFQNNGVVDDSQLPKDRFSAERLKGVDSTLKIQPAKLEDSAVYLCASSLGAQGEQFFGPGTRLTVL.

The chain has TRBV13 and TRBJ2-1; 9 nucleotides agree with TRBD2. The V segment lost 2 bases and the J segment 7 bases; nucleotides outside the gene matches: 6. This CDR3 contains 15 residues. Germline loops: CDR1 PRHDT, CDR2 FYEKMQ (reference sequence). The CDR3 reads CASSLPTSGKNEQFF. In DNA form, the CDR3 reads TGTGCCAGCAGCTTACCGACTAGCGGAAAGAATGAGCAGTTCTTC.

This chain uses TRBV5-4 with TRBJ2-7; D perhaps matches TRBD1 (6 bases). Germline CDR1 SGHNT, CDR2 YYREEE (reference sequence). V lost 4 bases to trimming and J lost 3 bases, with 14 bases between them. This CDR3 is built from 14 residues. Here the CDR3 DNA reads TGTGCCAGCAGCCTGGACAGATCCCTCTACGAGCAGTACTTC. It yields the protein CASSLDRSLYEQYF.

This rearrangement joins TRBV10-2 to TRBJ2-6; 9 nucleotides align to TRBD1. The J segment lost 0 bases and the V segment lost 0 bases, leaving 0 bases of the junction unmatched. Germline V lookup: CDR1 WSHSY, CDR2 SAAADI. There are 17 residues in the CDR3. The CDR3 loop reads CASSESGQGSGANVLTF. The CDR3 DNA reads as TGCGCCAGCAGTGAGTCGGGACAGGGCTCTGGGGCCAACGTCCTGACTTTC.

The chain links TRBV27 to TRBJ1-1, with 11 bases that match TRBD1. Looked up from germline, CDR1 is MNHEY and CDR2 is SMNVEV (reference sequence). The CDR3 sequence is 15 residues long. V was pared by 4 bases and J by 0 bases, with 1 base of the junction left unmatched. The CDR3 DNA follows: TGTGCCAGCAGTTGGACAGGGGGCATGAACACTGAAGCTTTCTTT. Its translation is CASSWTGGMNTEAFF.

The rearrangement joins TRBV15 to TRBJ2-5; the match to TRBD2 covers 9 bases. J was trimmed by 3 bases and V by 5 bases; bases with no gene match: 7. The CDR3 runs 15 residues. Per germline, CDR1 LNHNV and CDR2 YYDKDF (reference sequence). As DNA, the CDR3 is TGTGCCACCAGCGGCGGGACTAGCATAGAAGAGACCCAGTACTTC. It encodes CATSGGTSIEETQYF.

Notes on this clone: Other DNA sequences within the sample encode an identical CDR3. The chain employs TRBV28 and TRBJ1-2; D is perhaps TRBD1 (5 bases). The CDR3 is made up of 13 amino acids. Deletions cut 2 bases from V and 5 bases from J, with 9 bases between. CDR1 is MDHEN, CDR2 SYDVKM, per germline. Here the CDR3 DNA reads TGTGCCAGCAGTTTAAGGGGAGGGTATGGCTACACCTTC. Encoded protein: CASSLRGGYGYTF.

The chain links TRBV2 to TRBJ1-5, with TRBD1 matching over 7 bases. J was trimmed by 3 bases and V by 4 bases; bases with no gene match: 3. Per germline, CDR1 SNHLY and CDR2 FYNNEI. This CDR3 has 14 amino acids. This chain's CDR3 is CASSGTGINQPQHF. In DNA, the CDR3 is TGTGCCAGCAGTGGGACAGGAATCAATCAGCCCCAGCATTTT.

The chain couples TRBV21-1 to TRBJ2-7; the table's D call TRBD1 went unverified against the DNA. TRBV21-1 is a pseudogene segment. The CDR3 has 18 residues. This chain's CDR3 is CASSKGGAPGQSQHEQYF. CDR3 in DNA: TGTGCCAGCAGCAAAGGGGGAGCACCGGGACAAAGTCAACACGAGCAGTACTTC.

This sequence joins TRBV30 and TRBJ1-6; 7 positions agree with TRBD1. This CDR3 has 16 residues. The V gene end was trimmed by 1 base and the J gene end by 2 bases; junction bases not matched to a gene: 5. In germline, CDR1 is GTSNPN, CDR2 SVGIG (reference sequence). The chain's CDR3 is CAWSDLRGPYNSPLHF. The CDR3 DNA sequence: TGTGCCTGGAGTGACCTGAGGGGGCCCTATAATTCACCCCTCCACTTT.

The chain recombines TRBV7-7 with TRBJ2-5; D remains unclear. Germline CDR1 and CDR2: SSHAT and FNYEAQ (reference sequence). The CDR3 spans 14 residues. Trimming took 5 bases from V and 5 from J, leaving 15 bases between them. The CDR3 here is CASSPTRDGETQYF. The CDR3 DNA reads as TGTGCCAGCAGCCCTACGCGAGACGGGGAGACCCAGTACTTC.

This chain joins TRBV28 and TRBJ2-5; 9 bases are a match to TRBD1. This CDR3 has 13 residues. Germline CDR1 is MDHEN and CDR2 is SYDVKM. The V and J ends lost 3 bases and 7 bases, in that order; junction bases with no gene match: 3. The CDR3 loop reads CASSFDRGLTQYF. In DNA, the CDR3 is TGTGCCAGCAGTTTTGACAGGGGGTTGACCCAGTACTTC.

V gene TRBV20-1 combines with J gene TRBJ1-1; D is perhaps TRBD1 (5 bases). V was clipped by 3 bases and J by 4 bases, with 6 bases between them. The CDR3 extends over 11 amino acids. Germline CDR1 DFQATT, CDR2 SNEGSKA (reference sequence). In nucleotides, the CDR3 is TGCAGTGCTAGTCAGGGCACTGAAGCTTTCTTT. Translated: CSASQGTEAFF.

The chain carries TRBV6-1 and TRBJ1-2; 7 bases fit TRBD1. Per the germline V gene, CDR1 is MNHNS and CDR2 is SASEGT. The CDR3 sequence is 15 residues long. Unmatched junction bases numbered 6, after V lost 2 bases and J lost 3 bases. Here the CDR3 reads CASSEMAGGHYGYTF. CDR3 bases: TGTGCCAGCAGTGAAATGGCAGGGGGGCACTATGGCTACACCTTC.

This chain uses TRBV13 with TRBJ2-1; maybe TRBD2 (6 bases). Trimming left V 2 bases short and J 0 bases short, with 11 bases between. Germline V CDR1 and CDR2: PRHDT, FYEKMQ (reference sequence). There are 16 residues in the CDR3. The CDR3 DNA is TGTGCCAGCAGCTTACGACAGACTAGCTCCTACAATGAGCAGTTCTTC. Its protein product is CASSLRQTSSYNEQFF. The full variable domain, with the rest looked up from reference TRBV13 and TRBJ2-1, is AAGVIQSPRHLIKEKRETATLKCYPIPRHDTVYWYQQGPGQDPQFLISFYEKMQSDKGSIPDRFSAQQFSDYHSELNMSSLELGDSALYFCASSLRQTSSYNEQFFGPGTRLTVL.

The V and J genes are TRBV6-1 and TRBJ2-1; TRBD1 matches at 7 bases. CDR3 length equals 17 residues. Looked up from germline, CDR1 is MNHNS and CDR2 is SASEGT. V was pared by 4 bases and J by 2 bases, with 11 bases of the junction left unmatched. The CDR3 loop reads CASSGPTGTGPYNEQFF. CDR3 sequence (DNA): TGTGCCAGCAGTGGACCGACAGGGACCGGCCCCTACAATGAGCAGTTCTTC.

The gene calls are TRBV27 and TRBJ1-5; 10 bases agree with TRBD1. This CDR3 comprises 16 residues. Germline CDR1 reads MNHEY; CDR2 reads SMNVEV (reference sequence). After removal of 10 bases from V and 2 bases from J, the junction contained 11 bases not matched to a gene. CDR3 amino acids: CATKGQGLEGNQPQHF. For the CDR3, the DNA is TGTGCCACTAAGGGACAGGGGCTTGAGGGCAATCAGCCCCAGCATTTT.

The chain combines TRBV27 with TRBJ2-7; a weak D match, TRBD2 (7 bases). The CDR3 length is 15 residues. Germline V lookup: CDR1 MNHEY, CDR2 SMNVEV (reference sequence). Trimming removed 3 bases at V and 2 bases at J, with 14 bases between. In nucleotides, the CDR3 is TGTGCCAGCAGTTTGGTTCGGGGGGCCCCCTACGAGCAGTACTTC. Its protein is CASSLVRGAPYEQYF.

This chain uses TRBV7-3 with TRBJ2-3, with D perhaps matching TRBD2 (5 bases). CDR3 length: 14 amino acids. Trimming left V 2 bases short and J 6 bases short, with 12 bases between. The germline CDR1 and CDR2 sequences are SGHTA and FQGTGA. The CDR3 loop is CASSLWPGMDTQYF. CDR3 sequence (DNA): TGTGCCAGCAGCTTATGGCCGGGGATGGATACGCAGTATTTT.

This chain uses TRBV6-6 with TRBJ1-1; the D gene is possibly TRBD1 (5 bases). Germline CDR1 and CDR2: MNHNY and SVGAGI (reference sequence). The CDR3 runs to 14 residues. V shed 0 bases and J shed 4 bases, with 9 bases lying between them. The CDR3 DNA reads TGTGCCAGCAGTTACTCCATGGGGGGCACTGAAGCTTTCTTT. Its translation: CASSYSMGGTEAFF.

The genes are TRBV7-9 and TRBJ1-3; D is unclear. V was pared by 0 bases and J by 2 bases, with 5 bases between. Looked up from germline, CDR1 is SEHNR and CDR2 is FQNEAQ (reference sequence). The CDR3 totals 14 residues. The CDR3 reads CASSLASTGNTIYF. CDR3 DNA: TGTGCCAGCAGCTTAGCGTCCACTGGAAACACCATATATTTT.

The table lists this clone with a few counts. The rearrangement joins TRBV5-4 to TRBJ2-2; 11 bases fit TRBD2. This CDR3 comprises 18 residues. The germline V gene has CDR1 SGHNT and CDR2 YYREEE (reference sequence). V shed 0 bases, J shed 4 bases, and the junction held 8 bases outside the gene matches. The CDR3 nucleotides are TGTGCCAGCAGCTTGGGGGTAGCGGGAGGGCCCGTCACCGGGGAGCTGTTTTTT. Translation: CASSLGVAGGPVTGELFF.

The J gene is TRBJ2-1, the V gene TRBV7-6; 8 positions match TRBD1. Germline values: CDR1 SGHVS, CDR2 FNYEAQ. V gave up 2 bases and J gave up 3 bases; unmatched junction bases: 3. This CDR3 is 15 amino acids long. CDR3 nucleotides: TGTGCCAGCAGCTTACAACAGGGGGTCTACAATGAGCAGTTCTTC. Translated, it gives CASSLQQGVYNEQFF.